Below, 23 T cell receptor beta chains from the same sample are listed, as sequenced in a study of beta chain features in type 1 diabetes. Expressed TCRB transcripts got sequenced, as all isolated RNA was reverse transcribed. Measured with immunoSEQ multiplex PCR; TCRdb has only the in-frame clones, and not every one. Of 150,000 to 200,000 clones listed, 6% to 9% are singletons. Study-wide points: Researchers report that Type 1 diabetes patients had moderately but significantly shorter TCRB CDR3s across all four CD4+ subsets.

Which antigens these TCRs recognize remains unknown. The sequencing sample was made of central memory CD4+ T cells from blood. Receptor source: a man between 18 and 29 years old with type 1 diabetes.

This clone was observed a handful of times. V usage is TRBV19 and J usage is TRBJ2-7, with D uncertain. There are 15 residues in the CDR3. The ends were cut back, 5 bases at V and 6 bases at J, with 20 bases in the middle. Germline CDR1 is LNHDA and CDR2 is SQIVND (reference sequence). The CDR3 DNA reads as TGTGCCAGTAGTGCTACGTCCTTCAAAGCTGGCGAGCAGTACTTC. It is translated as CASSATSFKAGEQYF.

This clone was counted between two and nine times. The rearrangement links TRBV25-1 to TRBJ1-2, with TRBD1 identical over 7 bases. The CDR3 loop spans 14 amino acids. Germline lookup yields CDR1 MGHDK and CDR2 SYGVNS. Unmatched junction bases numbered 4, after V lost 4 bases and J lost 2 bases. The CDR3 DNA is TGTGCCAGCAGTGTTACAGGGGAGAACTATGGCTACACCTTC. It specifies CASSVTGENYGYTF.

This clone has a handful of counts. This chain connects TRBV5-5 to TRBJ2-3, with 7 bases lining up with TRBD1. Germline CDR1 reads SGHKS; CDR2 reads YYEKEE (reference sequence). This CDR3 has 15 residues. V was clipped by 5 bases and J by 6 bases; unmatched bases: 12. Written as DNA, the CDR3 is TGTGCCAGCAGTACAGGGGAGATATTTCGGGATACGCAGTATTTT. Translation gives CASSTGEIFRDTQYF.

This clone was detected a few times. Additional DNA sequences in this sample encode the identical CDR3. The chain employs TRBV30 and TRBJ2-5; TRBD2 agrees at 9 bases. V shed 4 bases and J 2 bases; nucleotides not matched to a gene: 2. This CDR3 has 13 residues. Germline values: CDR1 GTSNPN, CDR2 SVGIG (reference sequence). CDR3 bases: TGTGCCTGGACTAGCGGGGCACAAGAGACCCAGTACTTC. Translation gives CAWTSGAQETQYF.

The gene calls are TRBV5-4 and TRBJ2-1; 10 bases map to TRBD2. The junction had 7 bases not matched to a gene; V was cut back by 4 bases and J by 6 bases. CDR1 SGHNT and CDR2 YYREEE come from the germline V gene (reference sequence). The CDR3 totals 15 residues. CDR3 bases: TGTGCCAGCAGCAACCCTAGCGGGAGAACCAATGAGCAGTTCTTC. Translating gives CASSNPSGRTNEQFF.

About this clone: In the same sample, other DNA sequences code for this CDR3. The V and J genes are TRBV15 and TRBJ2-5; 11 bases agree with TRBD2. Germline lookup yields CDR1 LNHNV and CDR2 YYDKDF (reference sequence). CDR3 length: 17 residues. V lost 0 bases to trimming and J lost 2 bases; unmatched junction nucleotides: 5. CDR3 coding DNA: TGTGCCACCAGCAGAGACAGGGTAGCGGGAGGGCAAGAGACCCAGTACTTC. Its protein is CATSRDRVAGGQETQYF.

CDR3 in DNA: TGTGCCAGCATCAATAGGGGCGCAGGGGCCAACGTCCTGACTTTC. Protein sequence: CASINRGAGANVLTF. The chain links TRBV28 to TRBJ2-6, with D tentatively TRBD1 (5 bases). V was trimmed by 7 bases and J by 4 bases, leaving 14 bases between them. This CDR3 comprises 15 residues. Germline CDR1 MDHEN, CDR2 SYDVKM.

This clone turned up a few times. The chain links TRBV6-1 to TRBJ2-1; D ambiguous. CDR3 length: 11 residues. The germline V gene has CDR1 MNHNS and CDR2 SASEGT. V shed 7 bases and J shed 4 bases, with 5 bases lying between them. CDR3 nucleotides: TGTGCCAGCACCAGATACAATGAGCAGTTCTTC. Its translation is CASTRYNEQFF.

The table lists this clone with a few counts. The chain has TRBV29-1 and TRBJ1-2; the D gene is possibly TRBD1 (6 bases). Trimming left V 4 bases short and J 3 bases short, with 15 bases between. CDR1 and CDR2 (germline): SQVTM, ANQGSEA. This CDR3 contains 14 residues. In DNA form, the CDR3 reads TGCAGCGTTGTAGGCAGGGGATTACACTATGGCTACACCTTC. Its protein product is CSVVGRGLHYGYTF.

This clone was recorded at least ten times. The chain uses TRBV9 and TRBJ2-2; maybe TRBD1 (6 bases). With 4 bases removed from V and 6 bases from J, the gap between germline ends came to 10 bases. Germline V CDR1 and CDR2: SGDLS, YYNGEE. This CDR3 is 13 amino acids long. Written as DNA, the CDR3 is TGTGCCAGCAGCAACCAGGGGTCCGGGGAGCTGTTTTTT. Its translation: CASSNQGSGELFF.

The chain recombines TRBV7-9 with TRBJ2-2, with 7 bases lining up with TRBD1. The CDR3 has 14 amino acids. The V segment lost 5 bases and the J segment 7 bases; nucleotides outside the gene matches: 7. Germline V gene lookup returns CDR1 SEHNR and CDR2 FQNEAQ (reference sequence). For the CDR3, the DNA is TGTGCCAGCAGCCTCCAGGGGGATGGCGGGGAGCTGTTTTTT. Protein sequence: CASSLQGDGGELFF.

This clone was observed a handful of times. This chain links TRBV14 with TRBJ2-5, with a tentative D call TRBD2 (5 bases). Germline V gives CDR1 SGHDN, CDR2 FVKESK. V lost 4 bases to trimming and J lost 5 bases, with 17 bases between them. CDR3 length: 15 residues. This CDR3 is CASSLNRRREETQYF. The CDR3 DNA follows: TGTGCCAGCAGCCTTAACCGGAGGAGAGAGGAGACCCAGTACTTC.

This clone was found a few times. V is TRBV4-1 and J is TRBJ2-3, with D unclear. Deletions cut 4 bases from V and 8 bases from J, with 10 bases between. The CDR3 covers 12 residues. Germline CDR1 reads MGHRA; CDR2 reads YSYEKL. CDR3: CASSLDSATQYF. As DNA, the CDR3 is TGCGCCAGCAGCCTCGACTCCGCTACGCAGTATTTT.

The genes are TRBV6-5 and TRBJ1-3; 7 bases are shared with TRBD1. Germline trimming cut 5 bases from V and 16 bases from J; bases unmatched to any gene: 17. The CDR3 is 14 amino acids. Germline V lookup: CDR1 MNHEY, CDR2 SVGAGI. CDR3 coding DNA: TGTGCCAGCAGTCTCCGGGACAGACGAGACCCTTGGTATTTT. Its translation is CASSLRDRRDPWYF.

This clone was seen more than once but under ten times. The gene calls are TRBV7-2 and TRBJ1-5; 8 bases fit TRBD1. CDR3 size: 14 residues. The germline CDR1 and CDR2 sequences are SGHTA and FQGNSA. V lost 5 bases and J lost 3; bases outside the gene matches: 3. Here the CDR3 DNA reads TGTGCCAGCAGCGGACAGGGCCACAATCAGCCCCAGCATTTT. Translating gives CASSGQGHNQPQHF.

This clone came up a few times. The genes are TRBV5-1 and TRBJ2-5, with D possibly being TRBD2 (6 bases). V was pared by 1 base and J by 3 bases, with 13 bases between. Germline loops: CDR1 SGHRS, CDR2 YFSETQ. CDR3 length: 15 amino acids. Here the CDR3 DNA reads TGCGCCAGCAGCTTGTTTGGTGTAGCGGAAGAGACCCAGTACTTC. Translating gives CASSLFGVAEETQYF.

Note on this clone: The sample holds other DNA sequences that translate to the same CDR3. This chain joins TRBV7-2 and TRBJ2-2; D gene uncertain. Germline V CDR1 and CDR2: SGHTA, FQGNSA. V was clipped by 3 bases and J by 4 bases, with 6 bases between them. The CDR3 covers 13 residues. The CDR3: CASSFLSTGELFF. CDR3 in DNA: TGTGCCAGCAGCTTTTTGAGCACCGGGGAGCTGTTTTTT.

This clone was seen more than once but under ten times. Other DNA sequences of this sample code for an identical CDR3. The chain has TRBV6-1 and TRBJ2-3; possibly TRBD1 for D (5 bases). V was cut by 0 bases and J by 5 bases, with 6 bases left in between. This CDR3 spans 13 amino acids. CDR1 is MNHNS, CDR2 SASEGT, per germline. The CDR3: CASSEARVDTQYF. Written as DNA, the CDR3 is TGTGCCAGCAGTGAAGCCAGGGTAGATACGCAGTATTTT.

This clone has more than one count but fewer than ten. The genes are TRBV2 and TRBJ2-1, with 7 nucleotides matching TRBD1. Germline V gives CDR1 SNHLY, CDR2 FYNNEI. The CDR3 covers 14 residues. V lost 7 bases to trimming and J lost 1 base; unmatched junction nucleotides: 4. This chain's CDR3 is CASTLQGSYNEQFF. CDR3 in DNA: TGTGCCAGCACTTTACAGGGGTCCTACAATGAGCAGTTCTTC.

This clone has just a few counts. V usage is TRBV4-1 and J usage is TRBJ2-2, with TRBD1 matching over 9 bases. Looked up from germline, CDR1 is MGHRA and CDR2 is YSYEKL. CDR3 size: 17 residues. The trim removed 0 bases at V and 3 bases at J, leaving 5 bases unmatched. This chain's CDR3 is CASSQDRGQGYTGELFF. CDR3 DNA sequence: TGCGCCAGCAGCCAAGATCGCGGACAGGGGTACACCGGGGAGCTGTTTTTT.

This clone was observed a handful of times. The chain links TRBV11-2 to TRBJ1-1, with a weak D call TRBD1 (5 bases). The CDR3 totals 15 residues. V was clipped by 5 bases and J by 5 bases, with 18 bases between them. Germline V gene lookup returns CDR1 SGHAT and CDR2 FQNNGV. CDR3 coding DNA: TGTGCCAGCAGCCCGAGTTTGACCCGGGGGACTGAAGCTTTCTTT. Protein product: CASSPSLTRGTEAFF.

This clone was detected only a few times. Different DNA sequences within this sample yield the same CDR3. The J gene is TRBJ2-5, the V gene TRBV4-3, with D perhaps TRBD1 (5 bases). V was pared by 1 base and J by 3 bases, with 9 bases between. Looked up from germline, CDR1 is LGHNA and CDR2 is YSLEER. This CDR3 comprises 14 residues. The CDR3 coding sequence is TGCGCCAGCAGCCAAGGCCAGGGCGAAGAGACCCAGTACTTC. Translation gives CASSQGQGEETQYF.

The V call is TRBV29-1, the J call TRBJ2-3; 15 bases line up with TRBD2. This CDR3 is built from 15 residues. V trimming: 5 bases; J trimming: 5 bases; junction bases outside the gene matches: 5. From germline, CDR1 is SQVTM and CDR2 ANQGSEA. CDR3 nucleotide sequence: TGCAGCGTTTGGACTAGCGGGAGGGCCATAGATACGCAGTATTTT. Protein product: CSVWTSGRAIDTQYF.